Following are 8 T cell receptor beta chains from one sample sequenced in a study of OX40 agonist ivuxolimab in advanced cancers. Libraries were prepared through the immunoSEQ multiplex PCR assay. TCRdb provides this immuneACCESS table in a form limited to in-frame rearrangements. Some clones are lacking; in checked studies, under half of them reflect an unresolved V gene, and why the rest are absent is not known. The sample data list about 54,000 clones, and around four fifths of these were observed just once. The ten largest clonotypes hold 1.2% of the sample. The sample here was CD4+ or CD8+ T cells sorted from blood, taken in a trial of the OX40 agonist ivuxolimab. Every receptor here comes from an adult with an advanced solid tumor such as melanoma, head and neck, liver or kidney cancer.

This clone appeared a single time. The chain combines TRBV7-3 with TRBJ1-5; 11 bases are a match to TRBD1. The V and J ends lost 5 bases and 5 bases, in that order; junction bases with no gene match: 5. This CDR3 has 15 residues. Germline V gene sequence: CDR1 SGHTA, CDR2 FQGTGA. The CDR3 sequence: CASSPGQGADQPQHF. The CDR3 DNA follows: TGTGCCAGCAGCCCTGGACAGGGGGCTGATCAGCCCCAGCATTTT.

The chain employs TRBV7-6 and TRBJ2-3, with a weak D call TRBD2 (7 bases). Per germline, CDR1 SGHVS and CDR2 FNYEAQ. Trimming took 4 bases from V and 2 from J, leaving 25 bases between them. This CDR3 region has 19 residues. The CDR3 spells CASSSRGGTGRRLTDTQYF. In nucleotides, the CDR3 is TGTGCCAGCAGCTCTAGGGGGGGTACGGGTAGGAGGCTCACAGATACGCAGTATTTT.

The V gene is TRBV7-9, the J gene TRBJ2-2; no reliable D call. The V and J ends lost 2 bases and 4 bases respectively, with 2 bases between them. Germline V gene data show CDR1 as SEHNR and CDR2 as FQNEAQ (reference sequence). The CDR3 extends over 12 amino acids. CDR3 DNA: TGTGCCAGCAGCTTATTCACCGGGGAGCTGTTTTTT. This translates into CASSLFTGELFF.

The V call is TRBV7-2, the J call TRBJ2-4, with D possibly TRBD1 on 5 matching bases. The DNA end lines up better with TRBJ2-7; the J call may be wrong. CDR1 and CDR2 from the germline V gene are SGHTA and FQGNSA. CDR3 length: 15 amino acids. Written as DNA, the CDR3 is TGTGCCAGCAGCTTAGACCCAGGGCCCCTTTTCGAGCAGTACTTC. Its translation: CASSLDPGPLFEQYF.

V and J are TRBV5-4 and TRBJ1-1; D is ambiguous. The CDR3 is made up of 12 amino acids. V dropped 4 bases and J dropped 0 bases, with 4 bases sitting between them. In germline, CDR1 is SGHNT, CDR2 YYREEE (reference sequence). CDR3 amino acids: CASSLLNTEAFF. CDR3 coding DNA: TGTGCCAGCAGCCTCTTGAACACTGAAGCTTTCTTT. The variable domain in full, completed from reference TRBV5-4 and TRBJ1-1, reads ETGVTQSPTHLIKTRGQQVTLRCSSQSGHNTVSWYQQALGQGPQFIFQYYREEENGRGNFPPRFSGLQFPNYSSELNVNALELDDSALYLCASSLLNTEAFFGQGTRLTVV.

The chain carries TRBV7-6 and TRBJ2-1; 11 nucleotides agree with TRBD2. The CDR3 is made up of 18 amino acids. Germline loops: CDR1 SGHVS, CDR2 FNYEAQ. The junction had 8 bases not matched to a gene; V was cut back by 1 base and J by 3 bases. The CDR3 nucleotides are TGTGCCAGCAGCTTAGGAGGACTAGCGGGTCAAAGCTACAATGAGCAGTTCTTC. This encodes CASSLGGLAGQSYNEQFF.

The chain uses TRBV9 and TRBJ1-4, with 8 nucleotides matching TRBD1. The V and J ends lost 6 bases and 7 bases, in that order; junction bases with no gene match: 17. The CDR3 runs 17 residues. Germline V gives CDR1 SGDLS, CDR2 YYNGEE. CDR3 coding DNA: TGTGCCAGCACCGGCCACGATGCCTTAGACAGGGGTGAAAAACTGTTTTTT. It yields the protein CASTGHDALDRGEKLFF.

This chain uses TRBV7-9 with TRBJ1-3; no firm D call. V was shortened by 5 bases and J by 0 bases, with 8 bases between the two germline ends. The CDR3 totals 14 residues. CDR1 and CDR2 (germline): SEHNR, FQNEAQ (reference sequence). CDR3 DNA: TGTGCCAGCAGCCCGGGCACCTCTGGAAACACCATATATTTT. Protein: CASSPGTSGNTIYF.